The present T cell receptor (beta chain) was sequenced within a study of cytomegalovirus exposure and HLA in healthy donors. Study-wide findings and caveats: Several of the most significant clusters appeared linked to common viral pathogens, based on a later analysis. Fewer N-insertions (relative to the approximately 700-donor mean) were reportedly seen in an Asian-associated ancestry cluster in a later analysis.

On this clone itself: Antigen unknown.

V was trimmed by 4 bases and J by 4 bases, leaving 20 bases between them. This CDR3 has 16 residues. Germline V gene lookup returns CDR1 MDHEN and CDR2 SYDVKM. With 60 Vbeta and 13 Jbeta primers, the PCR was carried out. Assay used: immunoSEQ multiplex PCR; TCRdb lists only in-frame clones, some missing. The data show about 140,000 clones, less than 10% seen once. The chain combines TRBV28 with TRBJ2-7; D is perhaps TRBD2 (6 bases). Sequenced sample: PBMCs. This TCR derives from a man aged 45-65 years in good health and CMV-seronegative. In DNA, the CDR3 is TGTGCCAGCAGTTCCCCGGGCTTCTCCGGGGGTTACGAGCAGTACTTC. Translated: CASSSPGFSGGYEQYF.